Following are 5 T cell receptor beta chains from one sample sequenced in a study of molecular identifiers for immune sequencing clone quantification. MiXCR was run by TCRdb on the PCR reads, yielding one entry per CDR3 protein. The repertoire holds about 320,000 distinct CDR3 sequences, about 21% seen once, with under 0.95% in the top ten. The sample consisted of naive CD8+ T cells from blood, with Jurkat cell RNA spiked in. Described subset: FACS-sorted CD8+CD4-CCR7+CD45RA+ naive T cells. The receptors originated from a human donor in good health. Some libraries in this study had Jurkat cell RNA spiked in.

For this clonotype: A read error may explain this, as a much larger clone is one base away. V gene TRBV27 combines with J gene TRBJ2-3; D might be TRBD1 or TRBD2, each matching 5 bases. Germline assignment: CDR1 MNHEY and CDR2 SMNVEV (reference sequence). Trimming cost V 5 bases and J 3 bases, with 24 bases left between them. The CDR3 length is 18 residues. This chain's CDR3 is CASSRAGRTRSGTDTQYF. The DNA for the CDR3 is TGTGCCAGCAGTCGGGCGGGCAGGACACGAAGCGGAACAGATACGCAGTATTTT.

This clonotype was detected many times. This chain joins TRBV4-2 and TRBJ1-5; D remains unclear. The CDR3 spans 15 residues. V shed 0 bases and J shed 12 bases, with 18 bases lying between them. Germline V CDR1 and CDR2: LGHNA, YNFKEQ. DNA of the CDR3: TGTGCCAGCAGCCAAGATGAGTCGCTGCAAGGTTACCAGCATTTT. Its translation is CASSQDESLQGYQHF.

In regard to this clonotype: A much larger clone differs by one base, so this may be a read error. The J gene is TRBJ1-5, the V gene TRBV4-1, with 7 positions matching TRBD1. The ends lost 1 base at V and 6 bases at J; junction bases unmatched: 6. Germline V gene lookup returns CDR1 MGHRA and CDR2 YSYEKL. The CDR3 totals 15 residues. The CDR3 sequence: CASSQVRGPSQPQHF. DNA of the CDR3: TGCGCCAGCAGCCAAGTAAGGGGGCCCAGTCAGCCCCAGCATTTT.

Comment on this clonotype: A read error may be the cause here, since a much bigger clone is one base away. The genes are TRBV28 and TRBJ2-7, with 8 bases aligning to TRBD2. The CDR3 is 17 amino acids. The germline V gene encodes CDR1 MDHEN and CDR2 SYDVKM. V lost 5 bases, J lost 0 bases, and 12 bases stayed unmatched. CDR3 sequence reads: CASSLGLVAGNSYEQYF. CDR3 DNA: TGTGCCAGCAGTCTTGGCTTGGTAGCGGGAAACTCCTACGAGCAGTACTTC.

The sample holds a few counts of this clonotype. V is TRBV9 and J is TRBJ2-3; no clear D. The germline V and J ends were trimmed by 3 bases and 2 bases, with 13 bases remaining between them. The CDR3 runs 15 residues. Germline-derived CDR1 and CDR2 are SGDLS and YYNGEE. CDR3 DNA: TGTGCCAGCAGCGCCACCCAGGCTTTCACAGATACGCAGTATTTT. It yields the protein CASSATQAFTDTQYF.